This passage covers 27 T cell receptor beta chains from one sample sequenced in a study of cytomegalovirus exposure and HLA in healthy donors. 60 Vbeta and 13 Jbeta primers were used in PCR. The method was immunoSEQ multiplex PCR; TCRdb's version includes in-frame clones alone and lacks a portion of them. Its listing shows roughly 50,000 clones. Sequencing was carried out using PBMCs. These receptors all come from a woman in her 40s in good health and CMV-seronegative.

This rearrangement joins TRBV4-2 to TRBJ2-7; the match to TRBD1 covers 7 bases. CDR3 length: 16 amino acids. Germline CDR1 reads LGHNA; CDR2 reads YNFKEQ. After removal of 4 bases from V and 0 bases from J, the junction contained 9 bases not matched to a gene. The CDR3 spells CASSRSLAGGSYEQYF. CDR3 DNA sequence: TGTGCCAGCAGCCGATCGCTTGCAGGGGGCTCCTACGAGCAGTACTTC.

Concerning this clone: The junction departs from germline at one end; a sequencing error may be responsible. The CDR3 here is CASSIPPSGGASSDNEQFF. The CDR3 DNA follows: TGTGCCAGTAGTATCCCTCCTAGCGGGGGGGCGAGCTCCGACAATGAGCAGTTCTTC. The V gene is TRBV19, the J gene TRBJ2-1; 12 bases match TRBD2. The CDR3 length is 19 residues. The germline CDR1 and CDR2 sequences are LNHDA and SQIVND (reference sequence).

The chain links TRBV5-4 to TRBJ2-2; 8 nucleotides line up with TRBD1. Looked up from germline, CDR1 is SGHNT and CDR2 is YYREEE (reference sequence). This CDR3 has 16 residues. V lost 4 bases to trimming and J lost 2 bases; unmatched junction nucleotides: 7. The CDR3 sequence: CASSVGQGSNTGELFF. The DNA of the CDR3 is TGTGCCAGCAGCGTCGGACAGGGAAGTAACACCGGGGAGCTGTTTTTT. The variable domain in full, with the rest retrieved from reference TRBV5-4 and TRBJ2-2, is ETGVTQSPTHLIKTRGQQVTLRCSSQSGHNTVSWYQQALGQGPQFIFQYYREEENGRGNFPPRFSGLQFPNYSSELNVNALELDDSALYLCASSVGQGSNTGELFFGEGSRLTVL.

The chain links TRBV7-9 to TRBJ1-3, with D hard to call. The V end was cut by 1 base, the J end by 0 bases, with 4 bases between. CDR3 length: 14 residues. Germline assignment: CDR1 SEHNR and CDR2 FQNEAQ (reference sequence). DNA of the CDR3: TGTGCCAGCAGCTTAGGGAGCTCTGGAAACACCATATATTTT. Protein sequence: CASSLGSSGNTIYF.

This chain uses TRBV9 with TRBJ2-3, with D possibly matching TRBD2 (6 bases). V lost 5 bases and J 0 bases, leaving 16 bases between the germline ends. CDR3 length: 16 residues. CDR1 and CDR2 (germline): SGDLS, YYNGEE. DNA of the CDR3: TGTGCCAGCAGTGGTGCTGCAGGGACTAGCACAGATACGCAGTATTTT. It is translated as CASSGAAGTSTDTQYF.

The chain couples TRBV7-3 to TRBJ2-7; 10 bases agree with TRBD1. This CDR3 spans 14 amino acids. The V gene end was trimmed by 1 base and the J gene end by 7 bases; junction bases not matched to a gene: 4. The germline gives CDR1 SGHTA, CDR2 FQGTGA. The CDR3 nucleotides read TGTGCCAGCAGCTTAAGGGACAGGGGCGGAGAGCAGTACTTC. As protein: CASSLRDRGGEQYF.

V gene TRBV6-5 combines with J gene TRBJ2-7; 14 nucleotides line up with TRBD2. The length of the CDR3 is 16 residues. V gave up 1 base and J gave up 4 bases; unmatched junction bases: 3. Looked up from germline, CDR1 is MNHEY and CDR2 is SVGAGI. The CDR3 bases are TGTGCCAGCAGTTACTGGGGACTAGCGGGAGCATACGAGCAGTACTTC. It translates to CASSYWGLAGAYEQYF.

The chain combines TRBV7-6 with TRBJ2-7; 9 bases agree with TRBD2. CDR3 length: 20 amino acids. CDR1 is SGHVS and CDR2 is FNYEAQ in the germline V gene. J lost 0 bases, V lost 5 bases, and 20 bases had no gene match. CDR3 DNA sequence: TGTGCCAGCAGCCCCGATAGGGTGCGGGGGGGCGAAAGAAACTCCTACGAGCAGTACTTC. The encoded protein is CASSPDRVRGGERNSYEQYF.

This chain uses TRBV19 with TRBJ2-3, with TRBD1 matching 9 bases. The CDR3 loop spans 14 amino acids. J lost 3 bases, V lost 5 bases, and 3 bases had no gene match. Germline values: CDR1 LNHDA, CDR2 SQIVND (reference sequence). The CDR3: CASSFGQGTDTQYF. The CDR3 DNA follows: TGTGCCAGTAGTTTCGGACAGGGGACAGATACGCAGTATTTT.

The rearrangement joins TRBV11-1 to TRBJ2-7; TRBD1 matches 9 bases. This CDR3 region has 14 residues. V shed 5 bases and J 6 bases; nucleotides not matched to a gene: 8. Looked up from germline, CDR1 is SGHAT and CDR2 is FQDESV (reference sequence). The CDR3 region is CASSVHRGRAEQYF. In DNA form, the CDR3 reads TGTGCCAGCAGCGTGCACAGGGGGCGGGCCGAGCAGTACTTC. The full variable domain, in which reference TRBV11-1 and TRBJ2-7 provide the parts outside the CDR3, is EAEVAQSPRYKITEKSQAVAFWCDPISGHATLYWYRQILGQGPELLVQFQDESVVDDSQLPKDRFSAERLKGVDSTLKIQPAELGDSAMYLCASSVHRGRAEQYFGPGTRLTVT.

The V gene is TRBV5-1, the J gene TRBJ2-2, with a possible D match to TRBD2 (7 bases). The CDR3 contains 14 residues. From germline, CDR1 is SGHRS and CDR2 YFSETQ. Trimming pared 4 bases from V and 4 bases from J, leaving 11 bases between. CDR3 protein: CASSGGAPTGELFF. The CDR3 DNA follows: TGCGCCAGCAGCGGGGGGGCACCCACCGGGGAGCTGTTTTTT.

The rearrangement uses TRBV14 and TRBJ2-2; TRBD1 matches 7 bases. J lost 5 bases, V lost 1 base, and 10 bases had no gene match. The germline CDR1 and CDR2 sequences are SGHDN and FVKESK. This CDR3 has 17 residues. CDR3 sequence reads: CASSQGQGTKTTGELFF. CDR3 coding DNA: TGTGCCAGCAGCCAAGGACAGGGAACAAAGACAACCGGGGAGCTGTTTTTT.

The chain links TRBV27 to TRBJ2-7, with 8 positions matching TRBD2. V lost 8 bases and J lost 6; bases outside the gene matches: 15. CDR1 MNHEY and CDR2 SMNVEV come from the germline V gene (reference sequence). This CDR3 comprises 15 residues. CDR3 in amino acids: CASSGLVSSDSEQYF. The CDR3 DNA sequence: TGTGCCAGCTCGGGACTAGTTTCGTCTGACTCCGAGCAGTACTTC.

The rearrangement uses TRBV30 and TRBJ1-2; D is perhaps TRBD1 (6 bases). CDR1 GTSNPN and CDR2 SVGIG come from the germline V gene (reference sequence). The length of the CDR3 is 13 residues. V dropped 0 bases and J dropped 5 bases, with 10 bases sitting between them. The chain's CDR3 is CAWSVNRDYGYTF. Here the CDR3 DNA reads TGTGCCTGGAGTGTAAACAGGGATTATGGCTACACCTTC.

The chain has TRBV19 and TRBJ1-5; a possible D gene is TRBD1 (6 bases). Trimming removed 9 bases at V and 6 bases at J, with 15 bases between. Germline V gene sequence: CDR1 LNHDA, CDR2 SQIVND (reference sequence). This CDR3 has 13 amino acids. CDR3 DNA: TGTGCCAGCCGGGACATGGGCACTCAGCCCCAGCATTTT. Protein product: CASRDMGTQPQHF.

The chain employs TRBV7-9 and TRBJ1-6; 8 bases fit TRBD1. The CDR3 has 14 amino acids. The V gene end was trimmed by 3 bases and the J gene end by 10 bases; junction bases not matched to a gene: 5. The V gene's germline CDR1 is SEHNR and CDR2 FQNEAQ (reference sequence). CDR3 nucleotides: TGTGCCAGCAGCTTTGGACAGGGCGGCTCACCCCTCCACTTT. It translates to CASSFGQGGSPLHF.

The CDR3 sequence: CASSYSKVRKNTEAFF. CDR3 DNA: TGTGCCAGCAGTTACTCGAAGGTGCGGAAGAACACTGAAGCTTTCTTT. The chain combines TRBV6-5 with TRBJ1-1; D remains unclear. Germline loops: CDR1 MNHEY, CDR2 SVGAGI. The CDR3 length is 16 residues. V shed 0 bases and J shed 1 base, with 12 bases lying between them.

This sequence joins TRBV28 and TRBJ2-1, with D possibly being TRBD1 (6 bases). The germline V gene has CDR1 MDHEN and CDR2 SYDVKM. Trimming pared 5 bases from V and 9 bases from J, leaving 14 bases between. The CDR3 contains 13 residues. The CDR3 DNA reads as TGTGCCAGCAGTCTTATAACAGGGATTGAGCAGTTCTTC. It yields the protein CASSLITGIEQFF.

V gene TRBV27 combines with J gene TRBJ2-7, with D maybe TRBD1 (6 bases). Trimming stripped 4 bases from V and 7 bases from J, with 23 bases between. Per germline, CDR1 MNHEY and CDR2 SMNVEV (reference sequence). The CDR3 contains 16 residues. DNA for the CDR3: TGTGCCAGCAGTTCATACGCCCGGGACACGGTCGGAGAGCAGTACTTC. Its translation is CASSSYARDTVGEQYF.

V is TRBV6-4 and J is TRBJ2-1; maybe TRBD2 (7 bases). The V end was cut by 3 bases, the J end by 3 bases, with 12 bases between. CDR3 length: 15 amino acids. Per germline, CDR1 MRHNA and CDR2 SNTAGT. CDR3 coding DNA: TGTGCCAGCAGTGAACAGGGAGGGGGCTACAATGAGCAGTTCTTC. It encodes CASSEQGGGYNEQFF.

On this clone itself: Other DNA sequences in this sample translate to the same CDR3. This sequence joins TRBV5-6 and TRBJ2-5; D unresolved. V was trimmed by 0 bases and J by 1 base, leaving 4 bases between them. The CDR3 is 13 amino acids. Germline CDR1 SGHDT, CDR2 YYEEEE. The CDR3 coding sequence is TGTGCCAGCAGCTTGGGGAGCCAAGAGACCCAGTACTTC. Its protein is CASSLGSQETQYF. Full variable domain (rest looked up from reference TRBV5-6 and TRBJ2-5): DAGVTQSPTHLIKTRGQQVTLRCSPKSGHDTVSWYQQALGQGPQFIFQYYEEEERQRGNFPDRFSGHQFPNYSSELNVNALLLGDSALYLCASSLGSQETQYFGPGTRLLVL.

The V and J genes are TRBV11-2 and TRBJ1-2, with no clear D. The CDR3 is 12 residues long. Trimming shortened V by 4 bases and J by 4 bases, and 7 bases separated the two germline ends. The germline gives CDR1 SGHAT, CDR2 FQNNGV. The CDR3 loop reads CASSSRVYGYTF. The CDR3 DNA reads as TGTGCCAGCAGCTCCCGTGTCTATGGCTACACCTTC.

The rearrangement uses TRBV7-9 and TRBJ1-5; D is ambiguous. Trimming left V 5 bases short and J 4 bases short, with 6 bases between. The CDR3 has 12 residues. Per the germline V gene, CDR1 is SEHNR and CDR2 is FQNEAQ (reference sequence). CDR3 protein: CASSTVNQPQHF. The CDR3 nucleotides are TGTGCCAGCAGCACGGTTAATCAGCCCCAGCATTTT.

The chain couples TRBV5-6 to TRBJ2-7; TRBD1 aligns across 8 bases. The CDR3 length is 14 residues. In germline, CDR1 is SGHDT, CDR2 YYEEEE. Unmatched junction bases numbered 6, after V lost 4 bases and J lost 3 bases. CDR3: CASSGTGQVYEQYF. CDR3 DNA: TGTGCCAGCAGCGGAACGGGACAGGTCTACGAGCAGTACTTC.

CDR3: CASSLREGFYEQYF. The CDR3 coding sequence is TGTGCCAGCAGCTTACGGGAGGGATTCTACGAGCAGTACTTC. The chain employs TRBV11-2 and TRBJ2-7, with 8 bases fitting TRBD2. V dropped 2 bases and J dropped 3; count of bases not matched to a gene: 3. Per germline, CDR1 SGHAT and CDR2 FQNNGV. The CDR3 spans 14 residues.

The rearrangement joins TRBV18 to TRBJ2-2; 10 bases are shared with TRBD1. CDR1 is KGHSH and CDR2 is LQKENI in the germline V gene. The ends lost 4 bases at V and 4 bases at J; junction bases unmatched: 3. The CDR3 runs to 15 residues. CDR3 coding DNA: TGTGCCAGCTCACTGGGACAGGGGCGCACCGGGGAGCTGTTTTTT. It encodes CASSLGQGRTGELFF.

CDR3 DNA: TGTGCCAGCAGCGCACAGGGGGCTGACACCGGGGAGCTGTTTTTT. Translating it yields CASSAQGADTGELFF. The V gene is TRBV9, the J gene TRBJ2-2; 9 nucleotides agree with TRBD1. Germline V CDR1 and CDR2: SGDLS, YYNGEE. The CDR3 consists of 15 residues. J was trimmed by 3 bases and V by 3 bases; bases with no gene match: 3.